Following are 17 T cell receptor beta chains from one sample sequenced in a study of cytomegalovirus exposure and HLA in healthy donors. The PCR employed 60 Vbeta primers together with 13 Jbeta primers. Method: immunoSEQ multiplex PCR; TCRdb's copy keeps in-frame clones and lacks some. Here the sample table reports 65,000 to 85,000 clones. The specimen sequenced was PBMCs. The receptors shown here come from a woman between 55 and 75 years old in good health and CMV-seronegative.

The chain has TRBV7-9 and TRBJ1-1; D remains ambiguous. CDR1 and CDR2 from the germline V gene are SEHNR and FQNEAQ (reference sequence). The CDR3 extends over 13 amino acids. The ends were cut back, 5 bases at V and 0 bases at J, with 7 bases in the middle. The CDR3 here is CASSRTVNTEAFF. The CDR3 nucleotides read TGTGCCAGCAGCAGAACAGTGAACACTGAAGCTTTCTTT. The full variable domain, completed using reference TRBV7-9 and TRBJ1-1, is DTGVSQNPRHKITKRGQNVTFRCDPISEHNRLYWYRQTLGQGPEFLTYFQNEAQLEKSRLLSDRFSAERPKGSFSTLEIQRTEQGDSAMYLCASSRTVNTEAFFGQGTRLTVV.

The CDR3 loop reads CASSLKFRSGGSGYTF. CDR3 coding DNA: TGTGCCAGCAGTTTAAAGTTCCGGTCTGGGGGGTCTGGCTACACCTTC. The gene calls are TRBV28 and TRBJ1-2, with D possibly being TRBD1 (5 bases). Germline assignment: CDR1 MDHEN and CDR2 SYDVKM. Trimming removed 2 bases from V and 7 bases from J, with 20 bases in between. This CDR3 region has 16 residues.

This rearrangement joins TRBV19 to TRBJ1-2; 7 bases line up with TRBD1. V lost 10 bases, J lost 0 bases, and 8 bases stayed unmatched. CDR1 and CDR2 from the germline V gene are LNHDA and SQIVND (reference sequence). The CDR3 length is 14 residues. The CDR3 loop reads CATKTGDANYGYTF. DNA of the CDR3: TGTGCCACAAAAACAGGGGATGCTAACTATGGCTACACCTTC.

CDR3 loop: CASNEGAHGYTF. CDR3 nucleotides: TGTGCCAGCAACGAAGGGGCTCACGGCTACACCTTC. This chain uses TRBV28 with TRBJ1-2, with D tentatively TRBD1 (5 bases). The CDR3 runs 12 residues. V was cut by 7 bases and J by 8 bases, with 14 bases left in between. Looked up from germline, CDR1 is MDHEN and CDR2 is SYDVKM.

The V and J genes are TRBV6-6 and TRBJ2-1, with 7 bases aligning to TRBD1. The CDR3 sequence is 13 residues long. Germline V gene data show CDR1 as MNHNY and CDR2 as SVGAGI (reference sequence). V dropped 6 bases and J dropped 7; count of bases not matched to a gene: 6. Here the CDR3 DNA reads TGTGCCAGCAGCTCCAGGGGGACAAATGAGCAGTTCTTC. Protein: CASSSRGTNEQFF.

V gene TRBV27 combines with J gene TRBJ2-7; 9 bases match TRBD2. The CDR3 consists of 13 residues. Trimming cost V 8 bases and J 6 bases; bases outside gene matches: 8. Germline loops: CDR1 MNHEY, CDR2 SMNVEV (reference sequence). CDR3 protein: CASGIAGAGEQYF. In nucleotides, the CDR3 is TGTGCCAGCGGAATAGCGGGAGCGGGCGAGCAGTACTTC.

About this clone itself: In the same sample, other DNA sequences code for this CDR3. This chain uses TRBV29-1 with TRBJ2-7, with D uncertain. The CDR3 is 18 residues long. Germline CDR1 SQVTM, CDR2 ANQGSEA. Deletions cut 1 base from V and 1 base from J, with 23 bases between. CDR3 bases: TGCAGCGTTGAAGTGGAGCGTATCTGGAGTCCTAATTCCTACGAGCAGTACTTC. Its translation: CSVEVERIWSPNSYEQYF.

The V gene is TRBV15, the J gene TRBJ2-6; 10 positions match TRBD1. The trim removed 4 bases at V and 4 bases at J, leaving 10 bases unmatched. The CDR3 sequence is 18 residues long. Looked up from germline, CDR1 is LNHNV and CDR2 is YYDKDF (reference sequence). CDR3 DNA: TGTGCCACCAGCAAAAGACAGGGGGCAGGTTTAGGGGCCAACGTCCTGACTTTC. Translating it yields CATSKRQGAGLGANVLTF.

The genes are TRBV28 and TRBJ1-1; possibly TRBD1 for D (6 bases). The V end was cut by 10 bases, the J end by 1 base, with 16 bases between. This CDR3 is 14 amino acids long. CDR1 and CDR2 from the germline V gene are MDHEN and SYDVKM. The CDR3 here is CAIQPDRRNTEAFF. DNA of the CDR3: TGTGCCATTCAACCTGACAGGAGGAACACTGAAGCTTTCTTT.

The rearrangement joins TRBV30 to TRBJ1-4; 7 nucleotides line up with TRBD1. With 7 bases clipped from V and 7 bases from J, the junction kept 9 bases outside the gene matches. The CDR3 has 13 residues. The germline gives CDR1 GTSNPN, CDR2 SVGIG (reference sequence). The CDR3 loop is CALKTGSSEKLFF. CDR3 coding DNA: TGTGCCTTAAAGACAGGGAGTAGTGAAAAACTGTTTTTT.

The chain joins TRBV7-2 to TRBJ2-5; possibly TRBD1 for D (5 bases). The V end lost 3 bases, the J end lost 2 bases, and 7 bases lay between the germline ends. Germline V gene lookup returns CDR1 SGHTA and CDR2 FQGNSA. The CDR3 contains 13 residues. The CDR3 nucleotides are TGTGCCAGCAGCTTGGGGCTTCAAGAGACCCAGTACTTC. As protein: CASSLGLQETQYF.

The genes are TRBV28 and TRBJ2-2; 7 bases are a match to TRBD1. The germline V gene encodes CDR1 MDHEN and CDR2 SYDVKM. V was clipped by 3 bases and J by 5 bases; unmatched bases: 6. The CDR3 extends over 15 amino acids. The chain's CDR3 is CASSFTGQTTGELFF. Here the CDR3 DNA reads TGTGCCAGCAGTTTCACGGGACAGACTACCGGGGAGCTGTTTTTT. The complete variable domain, with remaining parts taken from reference TRBV28 and TRBJ2-2, reads DVKVTQSSRYLVKRTGEKVFLECVQDMDHENMFWYRQDPGLGLRLIYFSYDVKMKEKGDIPEGYSVSREKKERFSLILESASTNQTSMYLCASSFTGQTTGELFFGEGSRLTVL.

This chain links TRBV27 with TRBJ2-1, with D unresolved. This CDR3 has 12 amino acids. CDR1 MNHEY and CDR2 SMNVEV come from the germline V gene (reference sequence). V gave up 4 bases and J gave up 3 bases, with 4 bases separating them. DNA of the CDR3: TGTGCCAGCAGTTCGGTCTACAATGAGCAGTTCTTC. Encoded protein: CASSSVYNEQFF.

V and J are TRBV4-2 and TRBJ2-2; tentative D call: TRBD2 (5 bases). Germline-derived CDR1 and CDR2 are LGHNA and YNFKEQ. V was pared by 2 bases and J by 1 base, with 14 bases between. CDR3 length: 17 residues. The CDR3 spells CASSQSRAAENTGELFF. For the CDR3, the DNA is TGTGCCAGCAGCCAATCCCGGGCAGCGGAGAACACCGGGGAGCTGTTTTTT.

The J gene is TRBJ2-7, the V gene TRBV15; 8 bases align to TRBD1. The CDR3 length is 15 residues. Germline trimming cut 6 bases from V and 0 bases from J; bases unmatched to any gene: 7. The germline CDR1 and CDR2 sequences are LNHNV and YYDKDF (reference sequence). CDR3 DNA sequence: TGTGCCACCAGTCAAGGAGGACAGGGCTCCTACGAGCAGTACTTC. It specifies CATSQGGQGSYEQYF. Full variable domain (remainder filled in from reference TRBV15 and TRBJ2-7): DAMVIQNPRYQVTQFGKPVTLSCSQTLNHNVMYWYQQKSSQAPKLLFHYYDKDFNNEADTPDNFQSRRPNTSFCFLDIRSPGLGDTAMYLCATSQGGQGSYEQYFGPGTRLTVT.

The rearrangement joins TRBV15 to TRBJ1-2; TRBD1 is a possible D gene (5 bases). Looked up from germline, CDR1 is LNHNV and CDR2 is YYDKDF (reference sequence). Trimming took off 1 base at V and 0 bases at J, with 18 bases between the two ends. CDR3 length: 18 amino acids. CDR3 protein: CATSRGTARTPANYGYTF. The CDR3, as DNA: TGTGCCACCAGCAGAGGGACGGCGCGGACACCAGCTAACTATGGCTACACCTTC.

The rearrangement uses TRBV7-9 and TRBJ1-3; 8 bases are a match to TRBD1. The germline CDR1 and CDR2 sequences are SEHNR and FQNEAQ (reference sequence). Germline trimming cut 5 bases from V and 0 bases from J; bases unmatched to any gene: 9. The CDR3 is 17 residues long. This CDR3 is CASSPNRDRLSGNTIYF. In DNA form, the CDR3 reads TGTGCCAGCAGCCCGAACCGGGACAGGCTCTCTGGAAACACCATATATTTT.